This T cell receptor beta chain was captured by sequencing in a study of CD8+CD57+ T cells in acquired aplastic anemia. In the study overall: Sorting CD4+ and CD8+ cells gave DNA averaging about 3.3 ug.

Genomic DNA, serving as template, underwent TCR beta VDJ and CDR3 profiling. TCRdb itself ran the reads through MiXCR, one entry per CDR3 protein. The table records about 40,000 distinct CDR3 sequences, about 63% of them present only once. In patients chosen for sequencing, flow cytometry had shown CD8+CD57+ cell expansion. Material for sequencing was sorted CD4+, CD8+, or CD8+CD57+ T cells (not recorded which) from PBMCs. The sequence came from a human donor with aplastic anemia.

DNA of the CDR3: TGTGCCAGCAGCTTGGGGGCAGGGACGGTCGGGGAGCTGTTTTTT. Translated, it gives CASSLGAGTVGELFF. The V call is TRBV5-4, the J call TRBJ2-2, with D perhaps being TRBD1 or TRBD2 (5 bases each). Germline V gene lookup returns CDR1 SGHNT and CDR2 YYREEE (reference sequence). The ends were cut back, 0 bases at V and 7 bases at J, with 13 bases in the middle. The CDR3 totals 15 residues. Full variable domain (rest looked up from reference TRBV5-4 and TRBJ2-2): ETGVTQSPTHLIKTRGQQVTLRCSSQSGHNTVSWYQQALGQGPQFIFQYYREEENGRGNFPPRFSGLQFPNYSSELNVNALELDDSALYLCASSLGAGTVGELFFGEGSRLTVL.